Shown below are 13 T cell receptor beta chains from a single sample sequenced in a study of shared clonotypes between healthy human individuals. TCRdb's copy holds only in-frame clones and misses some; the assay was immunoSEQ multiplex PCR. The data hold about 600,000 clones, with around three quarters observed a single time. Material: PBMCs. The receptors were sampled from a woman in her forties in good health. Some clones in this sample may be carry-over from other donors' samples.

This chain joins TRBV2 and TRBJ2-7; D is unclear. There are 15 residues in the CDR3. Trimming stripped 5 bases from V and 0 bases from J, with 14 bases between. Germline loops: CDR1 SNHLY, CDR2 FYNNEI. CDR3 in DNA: TGTGCCAGCAGTAGTAGGAGAAAAGGCTCCTACGAGCAGTACTTC. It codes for CASSSRRKGSYEQYF.

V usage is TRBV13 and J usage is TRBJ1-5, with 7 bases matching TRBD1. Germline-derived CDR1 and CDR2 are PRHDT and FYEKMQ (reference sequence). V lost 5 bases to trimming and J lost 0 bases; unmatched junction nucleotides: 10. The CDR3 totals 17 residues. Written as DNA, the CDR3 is TGTGCCAGCAGCCGAACACAGGGGATCCCTAGCAATCAGCCCCAGCATTTT. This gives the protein CASSRTQGIPSNQPQHF.

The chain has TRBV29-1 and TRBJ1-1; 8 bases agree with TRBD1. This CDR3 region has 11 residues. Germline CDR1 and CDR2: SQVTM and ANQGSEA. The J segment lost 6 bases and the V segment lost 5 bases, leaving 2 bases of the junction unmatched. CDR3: CSVQTGAEAFF. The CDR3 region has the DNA TGCAGCGTTCAGACAGGGGCTGAAGCTTTCTTT.

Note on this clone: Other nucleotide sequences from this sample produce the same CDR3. Written as DNA, the CDR3 is TGTGCCAGCAGCTCGGGCGTTAACACCGGGGAGCTGTTTTTT. It is translated as CASSSGVNTGELFF. V and J are TRBV7-3 and TRBJ2-2; D gene ambiguous. Trimming pared 4 bases from V and 2 bases from J, leaving 8 bases between. The germline V gene encodes CDR1 SGHTA and CDR2 FQGTGA. The CDR3 has 14 amino acids.

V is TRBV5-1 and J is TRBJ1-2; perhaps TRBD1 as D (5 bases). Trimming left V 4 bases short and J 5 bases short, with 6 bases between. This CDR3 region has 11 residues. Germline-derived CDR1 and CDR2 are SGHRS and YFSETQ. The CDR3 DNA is TGCGCCAGCAGCCCAGGGTATGGCTACACCTTC. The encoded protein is CASSPGYGYTF.

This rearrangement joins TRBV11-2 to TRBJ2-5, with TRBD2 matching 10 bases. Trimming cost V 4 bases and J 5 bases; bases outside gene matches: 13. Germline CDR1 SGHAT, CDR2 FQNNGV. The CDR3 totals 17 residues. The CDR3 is CASSSLNLAGVGETQYF. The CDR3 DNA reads TGTGCCAGCAGCTCCTTAAATCTAGCGGGAGTCGGGGAGACCCAGTACTTC.

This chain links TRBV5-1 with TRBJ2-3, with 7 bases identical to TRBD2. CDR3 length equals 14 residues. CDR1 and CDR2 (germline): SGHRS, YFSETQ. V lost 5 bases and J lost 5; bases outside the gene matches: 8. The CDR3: CASRISSGGDTQYF. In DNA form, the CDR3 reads TGCGCCAGCAGGATCTCTAGCGGCGGAGATACGCAGTATTTT.

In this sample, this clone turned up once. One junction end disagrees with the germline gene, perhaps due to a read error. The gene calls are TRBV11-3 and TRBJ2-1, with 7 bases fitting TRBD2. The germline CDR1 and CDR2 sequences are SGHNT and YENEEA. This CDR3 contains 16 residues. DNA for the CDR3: TGTGCCAGCGGCTTAGGACTAGGAACTTTCATCAATGAGCAGTTCTTC. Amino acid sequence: CASGLGLGTFINEQFF.

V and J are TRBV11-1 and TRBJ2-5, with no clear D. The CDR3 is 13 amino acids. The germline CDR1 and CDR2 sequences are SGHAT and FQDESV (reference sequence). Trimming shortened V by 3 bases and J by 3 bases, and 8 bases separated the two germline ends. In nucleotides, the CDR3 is TGTGCCAGCAGCTTGATGTTCAAAGAGACCCAGTACTTC. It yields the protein CASSLMFKETQYF.

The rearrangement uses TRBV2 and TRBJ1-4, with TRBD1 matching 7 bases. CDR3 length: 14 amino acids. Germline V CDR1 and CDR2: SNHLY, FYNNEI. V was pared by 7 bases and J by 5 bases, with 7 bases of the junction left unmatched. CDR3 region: CASTRDRLNEKLFF. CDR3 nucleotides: TGTGCCAGCACTAGGGACAGACTAAATGAAAAACTGTTTTTT.

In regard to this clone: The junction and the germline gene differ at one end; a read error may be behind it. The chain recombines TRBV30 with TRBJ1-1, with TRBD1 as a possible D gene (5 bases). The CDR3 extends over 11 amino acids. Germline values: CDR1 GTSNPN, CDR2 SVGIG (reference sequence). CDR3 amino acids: CACSVRRAAFF. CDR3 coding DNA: TGTGCCTGTAGTGTACGCAGGGCCGCTTTCTTT.

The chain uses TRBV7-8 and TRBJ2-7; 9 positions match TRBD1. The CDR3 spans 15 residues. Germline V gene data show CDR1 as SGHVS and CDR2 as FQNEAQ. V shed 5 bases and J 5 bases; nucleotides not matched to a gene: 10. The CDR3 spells CASSLPGTGIHEQYF. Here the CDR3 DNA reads TGTGCCAGCAGCCTACCCGGGACAGGGATCCACGAGCAGTACTTC.

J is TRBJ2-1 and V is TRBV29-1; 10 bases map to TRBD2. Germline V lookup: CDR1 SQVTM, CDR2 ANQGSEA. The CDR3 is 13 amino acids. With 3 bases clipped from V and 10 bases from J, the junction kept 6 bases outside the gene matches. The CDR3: CSVDTSGTGEQFF. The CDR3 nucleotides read TGCAGCGTTGATACTAGCGGGACGGGAGAGCAGTTCTTC.